Sequencing of this T cell receptor (beta chain) was carried out in a study of CD4 T cells in relation to SARS-CoV-2 and coronaviruses. The overall study: Convalescent donors were aged about 20 to 80, with median roughly 42 years.

Data came from immunoSEQ multiplex PCR; TCRdb stores just in-frame clones and leaves some out. The sample records about 37,000 clones, 70% to 90% being singletons. Study observations and caveats: Samples before the pandemic and after infection were not matched within any donor.

This CDR3 region has 12 residues. The V end lost 1 base, the J end lost 5 bases, and 5 bases lay between the germline ends. Germline V gene sequence: CDR1 MDHEN, CDR2 SYDVKM. With regard to this clone: Its specificity is not known.

Sample: memory CD4+ T cells from PBMCs. The receptor comes from an adult with COVID-19. The chain is built from TRBV28 and TRBJ2-5; D not resolved. This chain's CDR3 is CASSLFGETQYF. The CDR3 DNA reads as TGTGCCAGCAGTTTATTTGGGGAGACCCAGTACTTC.